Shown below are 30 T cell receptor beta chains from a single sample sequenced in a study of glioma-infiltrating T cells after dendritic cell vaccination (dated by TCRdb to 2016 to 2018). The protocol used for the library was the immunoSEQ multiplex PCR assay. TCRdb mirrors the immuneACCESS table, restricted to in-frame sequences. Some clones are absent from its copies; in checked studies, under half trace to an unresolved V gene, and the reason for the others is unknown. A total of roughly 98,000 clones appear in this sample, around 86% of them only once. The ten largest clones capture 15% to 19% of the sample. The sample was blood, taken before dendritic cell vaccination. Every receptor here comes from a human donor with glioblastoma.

The CDR3 DNA sequence: TGTGCCAGTAGTCTTGGGGGACAGGGGTGGGAGACCCAGTACTTC. Translating it yields CASSLGGQGWETQYF. The chain is built from TRBV19 and TRBJ2-5, with 10 bases lining up with TRBD1. J gave up 5 bases and V 5 bases, and 8 bases lay outside the gene matches. The germline gives CDR1 LNHDA, CDR2 SQIVND (reference sequence). This CDR3 region has 15 residues.

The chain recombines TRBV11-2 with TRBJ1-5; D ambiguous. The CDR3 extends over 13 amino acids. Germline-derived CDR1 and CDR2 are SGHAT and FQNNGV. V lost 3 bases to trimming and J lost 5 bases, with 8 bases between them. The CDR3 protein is CASSFSGDQPQHF. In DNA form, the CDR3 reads TGTGCCAGCAGCTTTAGCGGTGATCAGCCCCAGCATTTT.

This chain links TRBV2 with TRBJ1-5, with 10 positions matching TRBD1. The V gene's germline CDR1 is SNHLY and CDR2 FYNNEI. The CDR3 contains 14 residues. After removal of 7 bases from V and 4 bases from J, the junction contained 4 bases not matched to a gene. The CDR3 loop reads CASTDRGPNQPQHF. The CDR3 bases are TGTGCCAGCACCGACAGGGGGCCTAATCAGCCCCAGCATTTT.

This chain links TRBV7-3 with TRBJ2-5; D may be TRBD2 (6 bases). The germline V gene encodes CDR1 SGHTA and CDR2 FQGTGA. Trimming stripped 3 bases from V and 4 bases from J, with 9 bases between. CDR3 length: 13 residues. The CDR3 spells CASSFGGRETQYF. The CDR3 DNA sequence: TGTGCCAGCAGCTTCGGGGGAAGAGAGACCCAGTACTTC. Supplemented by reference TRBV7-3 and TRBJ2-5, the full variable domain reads GAGVSQTPSNKVTEKGKYVELRCDPISGHTALYWYRQSLGQGPEFLIYFQGTGAADDSGLPNDRFFAVRPEGSVSTLKIQRTERGDSAVYLCASSFGGRETQYFGPGTRLLVL.

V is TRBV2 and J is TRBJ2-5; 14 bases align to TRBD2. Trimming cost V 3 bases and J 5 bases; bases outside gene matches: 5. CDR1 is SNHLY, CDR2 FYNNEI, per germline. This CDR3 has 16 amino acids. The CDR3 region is CASSEGLAGAGETQYF. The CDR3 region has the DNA TGTGCCAGCAGTGAGGGACTAGCGGGAGCCGGGGAGACCCAGTACTTC.

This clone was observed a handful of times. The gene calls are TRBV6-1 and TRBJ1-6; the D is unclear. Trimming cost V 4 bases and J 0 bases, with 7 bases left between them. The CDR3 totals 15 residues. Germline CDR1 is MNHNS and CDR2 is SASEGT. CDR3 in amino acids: CASSGGSSYNSPLHF. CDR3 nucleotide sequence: TGTGCCAGCAGTGGTGGGAGCTCCTATAATTCACCCCTCCACTTT.

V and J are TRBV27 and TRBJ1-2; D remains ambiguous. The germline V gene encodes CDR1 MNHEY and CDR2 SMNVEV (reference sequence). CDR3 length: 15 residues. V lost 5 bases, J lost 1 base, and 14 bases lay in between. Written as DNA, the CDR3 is TGTGCCAGCAGTCCTTACAGCATTGGTAACTATGGCTACACCTTC. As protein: CASSPYSIGNYGYTF.

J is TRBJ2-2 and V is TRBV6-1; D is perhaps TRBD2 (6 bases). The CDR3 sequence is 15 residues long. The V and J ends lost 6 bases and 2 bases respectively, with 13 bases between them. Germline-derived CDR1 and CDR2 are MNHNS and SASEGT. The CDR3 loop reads CASRPGLTNTGELFF. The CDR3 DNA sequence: TGTGCCAGCAGACCGGGACTTACCAACACCGGGGAGCTGTTTTTT.

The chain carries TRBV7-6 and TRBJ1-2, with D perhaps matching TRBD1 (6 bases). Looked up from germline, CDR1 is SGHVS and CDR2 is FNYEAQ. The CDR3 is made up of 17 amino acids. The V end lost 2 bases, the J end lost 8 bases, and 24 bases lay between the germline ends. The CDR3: CASSLLRPGEYQGGYTF. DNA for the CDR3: TGTGCCAGCAGCTTATTGAGGCCAGGGGAATACCAAGGGGGCTACACCTTC.

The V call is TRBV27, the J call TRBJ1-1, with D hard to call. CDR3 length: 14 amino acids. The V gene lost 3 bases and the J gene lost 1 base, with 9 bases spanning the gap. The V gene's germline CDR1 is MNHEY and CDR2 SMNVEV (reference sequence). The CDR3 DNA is TGTGCCAGCAGTTTGTCTGGTAGGAACACTGAAGCTTTCTTT. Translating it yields CASSLSGRNTEAFF.

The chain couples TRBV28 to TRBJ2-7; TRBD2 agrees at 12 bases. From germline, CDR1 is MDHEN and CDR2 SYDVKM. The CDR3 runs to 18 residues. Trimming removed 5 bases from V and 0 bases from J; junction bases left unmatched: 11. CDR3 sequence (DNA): TGTGCCAGCAGTAACGCCGGGACTAGCGGGTTAAGCTCCTACGAGCAGTACTTC. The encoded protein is CASSNAGTSGLSSYEQYF.

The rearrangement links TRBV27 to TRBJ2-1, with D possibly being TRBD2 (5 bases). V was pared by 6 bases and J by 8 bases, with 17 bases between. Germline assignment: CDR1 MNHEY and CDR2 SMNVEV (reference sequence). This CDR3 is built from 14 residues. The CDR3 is CASSRAAREYEQFF. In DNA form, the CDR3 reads TGTGCCAGCAGCCGTGCGGCTAGGGAGTATGAGCAGTTCTTC.

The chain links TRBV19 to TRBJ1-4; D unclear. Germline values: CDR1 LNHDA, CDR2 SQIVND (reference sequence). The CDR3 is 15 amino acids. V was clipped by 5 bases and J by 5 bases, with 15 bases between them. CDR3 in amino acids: CASSPPGVANEKLFF. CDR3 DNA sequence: TGTGCCAGTAGTCCCCCCGGAGTGGCAAATGAAAAACTGTTTTTT.

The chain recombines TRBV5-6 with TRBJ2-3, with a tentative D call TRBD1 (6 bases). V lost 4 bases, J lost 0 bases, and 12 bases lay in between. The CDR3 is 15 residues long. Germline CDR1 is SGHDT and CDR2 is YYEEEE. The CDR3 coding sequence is TGTGCCAGCAGCCCCCAGACAGGTAGCACAGATACGCAGTATTTT. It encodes CASSPQTGSTDTQYF.

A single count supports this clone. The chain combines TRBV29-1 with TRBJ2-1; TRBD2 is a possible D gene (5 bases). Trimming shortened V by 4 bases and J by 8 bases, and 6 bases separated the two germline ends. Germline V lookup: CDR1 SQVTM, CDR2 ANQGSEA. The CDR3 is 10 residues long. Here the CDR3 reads CSVGGDEQFF. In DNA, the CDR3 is TGCAGCGTTGGGGGAGATGAGCAGTTCTTC.

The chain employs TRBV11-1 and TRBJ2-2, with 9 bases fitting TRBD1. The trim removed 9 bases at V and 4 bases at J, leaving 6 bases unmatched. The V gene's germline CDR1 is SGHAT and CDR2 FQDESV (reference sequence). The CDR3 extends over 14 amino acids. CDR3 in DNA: TGTGCCAGTTCCGGGACAGGGAGCACCGGGGAGCTGTTTTTT. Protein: CASSGTGSTGELFF.

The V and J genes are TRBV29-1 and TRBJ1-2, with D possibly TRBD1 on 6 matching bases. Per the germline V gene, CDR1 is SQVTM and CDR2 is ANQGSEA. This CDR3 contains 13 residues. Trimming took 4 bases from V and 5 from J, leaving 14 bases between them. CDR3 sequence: CSVVRGGEYGYTF. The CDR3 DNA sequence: TGCAGCGTTGTAAGGGGGGGGGAGTATGGCTACACCTTC.

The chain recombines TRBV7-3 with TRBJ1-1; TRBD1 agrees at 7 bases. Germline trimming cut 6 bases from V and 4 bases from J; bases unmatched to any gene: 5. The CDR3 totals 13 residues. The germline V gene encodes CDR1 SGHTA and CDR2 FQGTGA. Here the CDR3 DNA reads TGTGCCAGCAGTTCCAACAGGGGCACTGAAGCTTTCTTT. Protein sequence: CASSSNRGTEAFF.

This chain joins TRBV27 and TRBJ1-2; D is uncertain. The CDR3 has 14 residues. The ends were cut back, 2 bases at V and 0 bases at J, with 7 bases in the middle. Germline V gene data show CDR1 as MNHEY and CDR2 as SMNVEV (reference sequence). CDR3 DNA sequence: TGTGCCAGCAGTTTACGGAGTTCTAACTATGGCTACACCTTC. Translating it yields CASSLRSSNYGYTF.

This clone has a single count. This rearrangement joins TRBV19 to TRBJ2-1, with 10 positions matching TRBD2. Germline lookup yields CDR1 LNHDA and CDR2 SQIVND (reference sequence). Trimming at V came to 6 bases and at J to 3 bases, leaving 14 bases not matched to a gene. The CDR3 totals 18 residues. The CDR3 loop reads CASSTFSGGTAYYNEQFF. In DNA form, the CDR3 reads TGTGCCAGTAGCACATTTAGCGGGGGGACGGCATACTACAATGAGCAGTTCTTC.

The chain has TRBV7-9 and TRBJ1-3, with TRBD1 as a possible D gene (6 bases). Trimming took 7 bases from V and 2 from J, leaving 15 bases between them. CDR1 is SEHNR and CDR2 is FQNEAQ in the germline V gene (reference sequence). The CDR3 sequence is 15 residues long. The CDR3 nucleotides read TGTGCCAGCACGAGCTTCTCAGGGGCTGGAAACACCATATATTTT. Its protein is CASTSFSGAGNTIYF.

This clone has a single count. Written as DNA, the CDR3 is TGTGCCAGCAGTTTATTTAATATGGGACAGACCTATGGCTACACCTTC. Protein product: CASSLFNMGQTYGYTF. The V gene is TRBV28, the J gene TRBJ1-2, with 7 nucleotides matching TRBD1. V was clipped by 1 base and J by 4 bases; unmatched bases: 9. Germline CDR1 is MDHEN and CDR2 is SYDVKM. The CDR3 covers 16 residues.

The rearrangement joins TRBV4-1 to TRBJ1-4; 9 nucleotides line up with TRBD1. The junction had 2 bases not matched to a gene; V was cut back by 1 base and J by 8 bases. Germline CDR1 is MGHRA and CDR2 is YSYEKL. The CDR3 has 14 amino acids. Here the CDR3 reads CASSQGQGEEKLFF. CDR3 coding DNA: TGCGCCAGCAGCCAAGGACAGGGGGAGGAAAAACTGTTTTTT.

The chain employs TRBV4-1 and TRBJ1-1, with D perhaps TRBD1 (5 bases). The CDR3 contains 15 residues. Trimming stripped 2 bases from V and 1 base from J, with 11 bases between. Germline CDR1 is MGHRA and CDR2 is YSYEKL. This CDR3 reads CASSQPTEPNTEAFF. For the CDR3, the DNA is TGCGCCAGCAGCCAACCGACAGAGCCGAACACTGAAGCTTTCTTT.

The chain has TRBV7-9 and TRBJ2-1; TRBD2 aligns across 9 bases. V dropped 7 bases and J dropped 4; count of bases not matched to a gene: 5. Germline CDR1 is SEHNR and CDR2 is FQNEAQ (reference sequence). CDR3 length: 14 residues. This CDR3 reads CASTRLAVYNEQFF. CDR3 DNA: TGTGCCAGCACCCGACTAGCGGTATACAATGAGCAGTTCTTC. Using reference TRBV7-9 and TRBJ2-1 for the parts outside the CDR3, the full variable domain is DTGVSQNPRHKITKRGQNVTFRCDPISEHNRLYWYRQTLGQGPEFLTYFQNEAQLEKSRLLSDRFSAERPKGSFSTLEIQRTEQGDSAMYLCASTRLAVYNEQFFGPGTRLTVL.

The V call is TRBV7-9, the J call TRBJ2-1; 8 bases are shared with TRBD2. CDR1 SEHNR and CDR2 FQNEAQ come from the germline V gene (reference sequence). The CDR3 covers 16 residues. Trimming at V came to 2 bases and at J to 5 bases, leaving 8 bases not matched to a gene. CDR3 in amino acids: CASSLLVTGGDNEQFF. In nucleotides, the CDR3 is TGTGCCAGCAGCTTACTCGTCACGGGAGGGGACAATGAGCAGTTCTTC.

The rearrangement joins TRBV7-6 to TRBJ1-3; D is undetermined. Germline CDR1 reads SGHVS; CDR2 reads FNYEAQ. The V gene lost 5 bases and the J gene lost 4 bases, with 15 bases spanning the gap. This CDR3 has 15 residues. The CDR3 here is CASSGRASEGNTIYF. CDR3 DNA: TGTGCCAGCAGCGGGCGGGCCTCTGAAGGAAACACCATATATTTT.

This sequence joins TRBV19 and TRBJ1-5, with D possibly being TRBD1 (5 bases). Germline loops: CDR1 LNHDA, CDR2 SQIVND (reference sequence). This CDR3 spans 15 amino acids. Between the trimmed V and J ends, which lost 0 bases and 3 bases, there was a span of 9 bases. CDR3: CASSIEDIHNQPQHF. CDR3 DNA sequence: TGTGCCAGTAGTATAGAGGACATCCACAATCAGCCCCAGCATTTT.

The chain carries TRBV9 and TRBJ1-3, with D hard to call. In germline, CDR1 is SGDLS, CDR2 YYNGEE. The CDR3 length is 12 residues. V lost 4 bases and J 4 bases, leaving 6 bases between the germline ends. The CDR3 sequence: CASSPGGNTIYF. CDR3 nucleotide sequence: TGTGCCAGCAGCCCCGGGGGAAACACCATATATTTT.

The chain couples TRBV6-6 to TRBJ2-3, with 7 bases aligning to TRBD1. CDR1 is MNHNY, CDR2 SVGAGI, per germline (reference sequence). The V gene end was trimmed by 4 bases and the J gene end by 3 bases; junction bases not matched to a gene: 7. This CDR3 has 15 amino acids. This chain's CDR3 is CASSSTGSLTDTQYF. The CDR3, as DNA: TGTGCCAGCAGTTCGACAGGGAGTTTGACAGATACGCAGTATTTT.